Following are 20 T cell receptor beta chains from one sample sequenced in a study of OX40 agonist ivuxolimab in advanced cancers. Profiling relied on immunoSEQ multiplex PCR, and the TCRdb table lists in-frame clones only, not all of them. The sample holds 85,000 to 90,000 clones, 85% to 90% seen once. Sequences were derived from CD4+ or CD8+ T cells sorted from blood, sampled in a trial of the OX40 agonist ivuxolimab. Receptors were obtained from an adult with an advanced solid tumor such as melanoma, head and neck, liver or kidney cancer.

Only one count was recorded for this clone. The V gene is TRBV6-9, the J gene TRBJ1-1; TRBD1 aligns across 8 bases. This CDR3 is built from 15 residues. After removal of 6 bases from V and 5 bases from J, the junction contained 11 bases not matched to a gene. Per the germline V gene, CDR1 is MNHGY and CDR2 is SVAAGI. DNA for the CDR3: TGTGCCAGCAGCTATCGACAGGGGCTGCGGACTGAAGCTTTCTTT. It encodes CASSYRQGLRTEAFF.

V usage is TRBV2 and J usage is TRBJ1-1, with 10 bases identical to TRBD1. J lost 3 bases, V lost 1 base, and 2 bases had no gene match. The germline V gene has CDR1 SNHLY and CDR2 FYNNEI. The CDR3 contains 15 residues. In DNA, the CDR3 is TGTGCCAGCAGTGAAGTTGGGACAGGGGACACTGAAGCTTTCTTT. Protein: CASSEVGTGDTEAFF.

The CDR3 nucleotides are TGTGCCAGCAGGAAAGAGGGGAACACTGAAGCTTTCTTT. Protein sequence: CASRKEGNTEAFF. This chain uses TRBV6-4 with TRBJ1-1; D gene ambiguous. V was clipped by 6 bases and J by 1 base, with 9 bases between them. The CDR3 spans 13 residues. The germline V gene encodes CDR1 MRHNA and CDR2 SNTAGT.

CDR3: CASSYGRGGRVEQFF. CDR3 bases: TGTGCCAGCAGTTACGGGCGGGGGGGCCGCGTTGAGCAGTTCTTC. The rearrangement links TRBV6-6 to TRBJ2-1, with 9 bases lining up with TRBD2. The V gene's germline CDR1 is MNHNY and CDR2 SVGAGI (reference sequence). This CDR3 has 15 residues. The V and J ends lost 2 bases and 9 bases, in that order; junction bases with no gene match: 8.

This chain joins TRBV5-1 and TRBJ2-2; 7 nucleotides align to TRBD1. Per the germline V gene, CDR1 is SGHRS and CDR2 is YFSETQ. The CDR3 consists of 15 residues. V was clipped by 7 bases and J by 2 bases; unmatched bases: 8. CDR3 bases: TGCGCCAGCGGCCAGGGGGACGCTAACACCGGGGAGCTGTTTTTT. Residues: CASGQGDANTGELFF.

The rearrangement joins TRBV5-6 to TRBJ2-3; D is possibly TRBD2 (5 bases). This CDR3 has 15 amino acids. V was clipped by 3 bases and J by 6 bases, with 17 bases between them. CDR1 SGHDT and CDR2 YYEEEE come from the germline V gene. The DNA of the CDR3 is TGTGCCAGCAGCTCGGTACGCGCGGGTGGTGATACGCAGTATTTT. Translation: CASSSVRAGGDTQYF.

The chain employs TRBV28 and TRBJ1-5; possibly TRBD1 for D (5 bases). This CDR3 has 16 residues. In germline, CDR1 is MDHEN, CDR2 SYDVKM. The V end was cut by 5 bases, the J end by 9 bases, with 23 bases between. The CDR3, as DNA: TGTGCCAGCAGTCACTTGGGGGGACTTAACGGAAGGCCCCAGCATTTT. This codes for CASSHLGGLNGRPQHF. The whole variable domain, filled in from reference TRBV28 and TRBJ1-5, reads DVKVTQSSRYLVKRTGEKVFLECVQDMDHENMFWYRQDPGLGLRLIYFSYDVKMKEKGDIPEGYSVSREKKERFSLILESASTNQTSMYLCASSHLGGLNGRPQHFGDGTRLSIL.

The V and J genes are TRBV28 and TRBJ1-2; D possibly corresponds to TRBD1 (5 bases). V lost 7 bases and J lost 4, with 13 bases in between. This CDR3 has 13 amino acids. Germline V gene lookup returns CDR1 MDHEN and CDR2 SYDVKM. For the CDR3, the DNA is TGTGCCAGCATCTCTGGCGGGGGCTATGGCTACACCTTC. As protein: CASISGGGYGYTF.

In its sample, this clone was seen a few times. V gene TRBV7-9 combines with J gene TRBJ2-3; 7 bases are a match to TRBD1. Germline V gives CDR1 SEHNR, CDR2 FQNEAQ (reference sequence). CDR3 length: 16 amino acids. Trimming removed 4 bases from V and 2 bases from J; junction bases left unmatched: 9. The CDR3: CASSSGPGQSTDTQYF. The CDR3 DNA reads TGTGCCAGCAGCTCTGGCCCGGGACAGTCCACAGATACGCAGTATTTT.

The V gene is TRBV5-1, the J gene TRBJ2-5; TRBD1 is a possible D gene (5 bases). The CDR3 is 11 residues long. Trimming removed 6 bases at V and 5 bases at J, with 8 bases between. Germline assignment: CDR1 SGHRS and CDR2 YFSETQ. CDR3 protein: CASTRAETQYF. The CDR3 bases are TGCGCCAGCACCAGGGCCGAGACCCAGTACTTC.

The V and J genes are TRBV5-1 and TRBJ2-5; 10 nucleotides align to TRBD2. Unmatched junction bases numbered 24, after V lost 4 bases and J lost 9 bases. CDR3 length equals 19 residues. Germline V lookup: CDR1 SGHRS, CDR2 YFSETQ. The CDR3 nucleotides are TGCGCCAGCAGCCGGCCACTGGACAGACCGACTAGCGGGCCATGGGCCCAGTACTTC. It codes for CASSRPLDRPTSGPWAQYF.

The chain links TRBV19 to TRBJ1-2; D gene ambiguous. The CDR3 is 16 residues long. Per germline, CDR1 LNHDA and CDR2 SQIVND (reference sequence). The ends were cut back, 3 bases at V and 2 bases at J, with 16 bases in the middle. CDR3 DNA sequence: TGTGCCAGTAGTATTGGTCTTATGCGACCAAACTATGGCTACACCTTC. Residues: CASSIGLMRPNYGYTF.

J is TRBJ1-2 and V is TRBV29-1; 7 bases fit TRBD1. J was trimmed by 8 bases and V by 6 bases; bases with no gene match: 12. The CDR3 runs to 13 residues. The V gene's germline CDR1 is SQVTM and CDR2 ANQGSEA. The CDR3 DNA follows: TGCAGCGTGACTTCCAGGGGGGTGAGAGGCTACACCTTC. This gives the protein CSVTSRGVRGYTF.

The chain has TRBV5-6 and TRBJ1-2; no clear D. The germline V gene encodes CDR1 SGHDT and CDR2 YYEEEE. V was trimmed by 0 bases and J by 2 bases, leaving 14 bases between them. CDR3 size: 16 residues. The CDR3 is CASSLVARNLNYGYTF. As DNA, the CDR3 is TGTGCCAGCAGCTTGGTAGCAAGGAACTTGAACTATGGCTACACCTTC.

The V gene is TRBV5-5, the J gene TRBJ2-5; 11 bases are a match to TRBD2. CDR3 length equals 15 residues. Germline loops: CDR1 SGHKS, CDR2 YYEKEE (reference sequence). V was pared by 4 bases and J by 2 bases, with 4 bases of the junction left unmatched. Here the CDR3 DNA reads TGTGCCAGCAGCGGGGGGACTAGCGGACAAGAGACCCAGTACTTC. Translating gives CASSGGTSGQETQYF.

The CDR3 region is CASSTGQNGYTF. The DNA for the CDR3 is TGTGCCAGCAGCACGGGACAAAACGGCTACACCTTC. The rearrangement links TRBV6-5 to TRBJ1-2; TRBD1 is a possible D gene (6 bases). Germline V lookup: CDR1 MNHEY, CDR2 SVGAGI. The CDR3 length is 12 residues. Trimming stripped 6 bases from V and 8 bases from J, with 13 bases between.

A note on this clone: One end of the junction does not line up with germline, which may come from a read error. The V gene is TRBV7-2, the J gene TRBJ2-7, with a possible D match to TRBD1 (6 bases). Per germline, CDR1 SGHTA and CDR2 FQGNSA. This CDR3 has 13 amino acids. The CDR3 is CASSANSGTPSHF. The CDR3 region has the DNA TGTGCCAGCAGCGCCAACTCCGGGACACCTTCGCACTTC.

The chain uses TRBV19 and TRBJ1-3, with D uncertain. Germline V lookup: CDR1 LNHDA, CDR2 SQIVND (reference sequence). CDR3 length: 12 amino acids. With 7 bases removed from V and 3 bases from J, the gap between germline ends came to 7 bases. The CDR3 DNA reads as TGTGCCAGTACCCGACATGGAAACACCATATATTTT. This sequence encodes CASTRHGNTIYF. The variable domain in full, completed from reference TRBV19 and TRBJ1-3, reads DGGITQSPKYLFRKEGQNVTLSCEQNLNHDAMYWYRQDPGQGLRLIYYSQIVNDFQKGDIAEGYSVSREKKESFPLTVTSAQKNPTAFYLCASTRHGNTIYFGEGSWLTVV.

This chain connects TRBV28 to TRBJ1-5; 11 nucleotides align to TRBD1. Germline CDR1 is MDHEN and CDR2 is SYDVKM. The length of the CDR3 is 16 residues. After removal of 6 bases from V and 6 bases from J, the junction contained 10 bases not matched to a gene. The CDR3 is CASSTPGTGGSQPQHF. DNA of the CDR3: TGTGCCAGCAGCACACCTGGGACAGGGGGTTCTCAGCCCCAGCATTTT.

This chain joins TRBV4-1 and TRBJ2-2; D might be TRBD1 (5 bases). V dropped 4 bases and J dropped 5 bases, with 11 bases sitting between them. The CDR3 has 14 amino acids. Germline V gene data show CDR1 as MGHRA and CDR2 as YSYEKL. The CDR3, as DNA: TGCGCCAGCAGCCTAGGCAGGGTTACCGGGGAGCTGTTTTTT. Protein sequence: CASSLGRVTGELFF.